This T cell receptor (beta chain) was sequenced for a study of blood T cell repertoires in COVID-19. Study summary: COVID-19 samples from acute and convalescent phases originated in the United States, Italy and Spain.

Authors' methods: Reference gene primer amplification gave estimated nucleated cell counts. Clones were read by immunoSEQ multiplex PCR, and TCRdb kept only the in-frame ones, dropping some. Clone size and V and J calls were adopted from that table, with D and trimming inferred from the DNA. The profile shows over 85,000 clones, 70% to 90% of them singletons. The specimen sequenced was peripheral blood. The clonotype comes from a man aged 50-60 years with active COVID-19.

The CDR3 sequence is CASSTQGVGGYTF. CDR3 bases: TGTGCCAGCAGTACCCAGGGTGTGGGTGGCTACACCTTC. The chain has TRBV6-5 and TRBJ1-2; TRBD1 might be the D (5 bases). The ends were cut back, 5 bases at V and 7 bases at J, with 14 bases in the middle. CDR3 length: 13 residues. The germline V gene encodes CDR1 MNHEY and CDR2 SVGAGI.